Listed below are T cell receptor beta chains from one sample, sequenced in a study of shared T cell receptors in the human thymus. The repertoire was sequenced with immunoSEQ multiplex PCR; TCRdb's copy has only in-frame clones and lacks some. The sample lists 700,000 to 750,000 clones, approximately 83% occurring once. These same records also appear under a second study, on human thymus T cells.

Specimen: thymocytes. All receptors come from a girl less than two years old with a congenital heart defect. Both conserved end residues are part of each CDR3. A D gene is named only where the DNA matches it firmly. Clone size is stated in some rows and not others, as once, few, many or a class when expanded.

clone_size d_call cdr3_length j_call v_call cdr3_nt cdr3_aa
. . 13 TRBJ2-7 TRBV4-1 TGCGCCAGCAGCCGGGTCCAGAGGCGCGAGCAGTACTTC CASSRVQRREQYF
. . 13 TRBJ1-2 TRBV19 TGTGCCAGTACCCTCCAGGGGCGATATGGCTACACCTTC CASTLQGRYGYTF
few . 14 TRBJ1-3 TRBV6-5 TGTGCCAGCATCGCGAGGGGAGGTGGAAACACCATATATTTT CASIARGGGNTIYF
. TRBD1 13 TRBJ1-4 TRBV28 TGTGCCAGCAGCCCCAGACAGGGTAAAAAACTGTTTTTT CASSPRQGKKLFF
. . 14 TRBJ2-7 TRBV30 TGTGCCTGGAGATCGCGCGAGGCGGTATACGAGCAGTACTTC CAWRSREAVYEQYF
. . 19 TRBJ2-5 TRBV11-2 TGTGCCAGCAGACAACCCGATAGGAGGACCCTTCCGTACCAAGAGACCCAGTACTTC CASRQPDRRTLPYQETQYF
. TRBD1 18 TRBJ1-1 TRBV5-1 TGCGCCAGCAGCTACCAAACCGGGACAGCGACCATGAACACTGAAGCTTTCTTT CASSYQTGTATMNTEAFF
. . 17 TRBJ1-2 TRBV2 TGTGCCAGCAGTGAAGCGCTTCACAGCCTACCCAACTATGGCTACACCTTC CASSEALHSLPNYGYTF
. TRBD1 15 TRBJ1-2 TRBV10-3 TGTGCCATCCCCGCCCCGGGACAGGGCCACTATGGCTACACCTTC CAIPAPGQGHYGYTF
. . 11 TRBJ2-5 TRBV10-3 TGTGCCACCCAGGGTACCGAGACCCAGTACTTC CATQGTETQYF
. TRBD1 14 TRBJ2-5 TRBV5-1 TGCGCCAGCAGCTGGGGGACAGGGCAAGAGACCCAGTACTTC CASSWGTGQETQYF
. . 12 TRBJ2-5 TRBV29-1 TGCAGCGCCGACAGGCACGGGGAGACCCAGTACTTC CSADRHGETQYF
. . 15 TRBJ2-1 TRBV9 TGTGCCAGCGGGTTTGGGCAGGGAACCTACAATGAGCAGTTCTTC CASGFGQGTYNEQFF
. TRBD1 19 TRBJ1-2 TRBV14 TGTGCCAGCAGCCAAGGATGGGACAGACTATCCACGCCCCCCTATGGCTACACCTTC CASSQGWDRLSTPPYGYTF
. . 18 TRBJ2-5 TRBV29-1 TGCAGCGTTGAAGAGAGGCGGGGACGAGAACATCCCCCGGAGACCCAGTACTTC CSVEERRGREHPPETQYF
. TRBD1 16 TRBJ2-3 TRBV9 TGTGCCAGCAGCGTAGAGGGGACAGGTAAAACAGATACGCAGTATTTT CASSVEGTGKTDTQYF
. TRBD2 17 TRBJ2-2 TRBV4-1 TGCGCCAGCAGCCAACAGGGGACTAGTTTAGGCACCGGGGAGCTGTTTTTT CASSQQGTSLGTGELFF
. . 15 TRBJ1-5 TRBV4-3 TGCGCCAGCAGCCAAGATTATCTTGGGACAAAGATCCAGCATTTT CASSQDYLGTKIQHF
. . 14 TRBJ2-7 TRBV13 TGTGCCAGCAGCGCTCACCTCAGGGTCTACGAGCAGTACTTC CASSAHLRVYEQYF